These T cell receptor beta chains were read from a single sample in a study of CD8+ T cells in alopecia areata. Here immunoSEQ multiplex PCR was the method, and the copy in TCRdb shows in-frame clones only, minus some. This table has roughly 180,000 clones, approximately 51% appearing once. Sequenced material: CD8+ T cells sorted from blood, taken at roughly week 52, from a patient treated with tofacitinib. The receptors here all came from a human donor with alopecia areata. Both conserved end residues are part of each CDR3. D genes are given only for firm matches. Where a row states a size, it is once, few, many or the class of an expanded clone; other rows omit it.

v_gene,abundance,j_gene,d_gene,CDR3aa,CDR3nt
TRBV2,-,TRBJ1-6,-,CASRVTNSPLHF,TGTGCCAGCAGGGTAACCAATTCACCCCTCCACTTT
TRBV30,-,TRBJ1-2,TRBD1,CAWIDLHETGANGANYGYTF,TGTGCCTGGATCGATCTTCACGAGACAGGGGCGAACGGGGCTAACTATGGCTACACCTTC
TRBV7-9,-,TRBJ2-5,-,CASSRGMEGGEQETQYF,TGTGCCAGCAGCCGAGGAATGGAAGGGGGTGAACAAGAGACCCAGTACTTC
TRBV27,-,TRBJ1-3,-,CASSPTIDSAGNTIYF,TGTGCCAGCAGTCCTACCATCGACAGTGCTGGAAACACCATATATTTT
TRBV6-5,-,TRBJ1-6,-,CASSTRGANSPLHF,TGTGCCAGCAGTACCCGAGGGGCTAATTCACCCCTCCACTTT
TRBV6-5,-,TRBJ2-7,-,CASNEQTGYGEQYF,TGTGCCAGCAACGAACAAACAGGGTACGGCGAGCAGTACTTC
TRBV27,-,TRBJ1-2,-,CASSSASDRGYTF,TGTGCCAGCAGTTCTGCGTCGGACAGAGGCTACACCTTC
TRBV29-1,few,TRBJ2-7,TRBD1,CSVGGQGGYEQYF,TGCAGCGTTGGGGGACAGGGGGGCTACGAGCAGTACTTC
TRBV7-9,-,TRBJ1-5,TRBD1,CASSLGGQGNQPQHF,TGTGCCAGCAGCCTAGGGGGACAGGGCAATCAGCCCCAGCATTTT
TRBV5-1,-,TRBJ1-1,-,CASSLEMRTEAFF,TGCGCCAGCAGCTTGGAAATGCGCACTGAAGCTTTCTTT
TRBV4-1,-,TRBJ1-1,TRBD1,CASSQTGGPEAFF,TGCGCCAGCAGCCAAACAGGGGGTCCTGAAGCTTTCTTT
TRBV7-9,few,TRBJ2-7,-,CASSLAEDGTYEQYF,TGTGCCAGCAGCTTAGCTGAGGACGGGACCTACGAGCAGTACTTC
TRBV13,few,TRBJ2-7,-,CASSDQLDSYEQYF,TGTGCCAGCAGCGATCAATTAGACTCCTACGAGCAGTACTTC
TRBV5-1,few,TRBJ1-1,TRBD1,CASSLDRSILNTEAFF,TGCGCCAGCAGCCTGGACAGGAGTATATTGAACACTGAAGCTTTCTTT
TRBV2,-,TRBJ1-6,-,CASRDPSRNSPLHF,TGTGCCAGCAGAGATCCCTCGCGGAATTCACCCCTCCACTTT
TRBV7-8,few,TRBJ2-4,TRBD1,CASSEDRGNIQYF,TGTGCCAGCAGCGAAGACAGGGGAAACATTCAGTACTTC
TRBV7-3,few,TRBJ2-3,-,CASSTLNWGTDTQYF,TGTGCCAGCAGTACCCTGAATTGGGGAACAGATACGCAGTATTTT
TRBV2,-,TRBJ2-1,-,CASSRDSHSYNEQFF,TGTGCCAGCAGTAGGGACTCACACTCCTACAATGAGCAGTTCTTC
TRBV30,-,TRBJ2-3,-,CAWNPVGQGTDTQYF,TGTGCCTGGAACCCTGTCGGGCAGGGCACAGATACGCAGTATTTT
TRBV6-4,-,TRBJ2-5,-,CASSEFTRRWKETQYF,TGTGCCAGCAGCGAATTCACTAGGCGCTGGAAAGAGACCCAGTACTTC
TRBV7-9,-,TRBJ1-1,-,CASSLAGSNTEAFF,TGTGCCAGCAGCTTAGCAGGGTCGAACACTGAAGCTTTCTTT
TRBV5-4,-,TRBJ2-7,TRBD1,CASSFRTGSYEQYF,TGTGCCAGCAGCTTTAGGACAGGGTCCTACGAGCAGTACTTC
TRBV5-1,few,TRBJ2-3,TRBD1,CASSLGTGSDTQYF,TGCGCCAGCAGCTTAGGGACAGGGTCCGATACGCAGTATTTT